This is a list of T cell receptor beta chains from one sample in a study of molecular identifiers for immune sequencing clone quantification. TCRdb fed the PCR reads into MiXCR, producing one record per CDR3 protein. The table records approximately 550,000 distinct CDR3 sequences, less than 30% of them present only once. The sequenced sample consisted of naive CD8+ T cells from blood, with Jurkat cell RNA spiked in. The origin of the receptors is a human donor in good health. Some libraries in this study had Jurkat cell RNA spiked in. Both conserved end residues are part of each CDR3.

>TRBJ2-7|TRBV19
CASSIRTGQGRGEQYF
>TRBJ2-7|TRBV20-1
CSATNTGVEQYF
>TRBJ1-5|TRBV28
CASSRKGVRVGNQPQHF
>TRBJ1-1|TRBV14
CASSREVGWNTEAFF
>TRBJ1-2|TRBV20-1
CSAIPIPYGYTF
>TRBJ1-6|TRBV20-1
CSAIDRGGMRRDSPLHF
>TRBJ2-1|TRBV11-2
CASSLRSGRLDNEQFF
>TRBJ2-7|TRBV27
CASSLSRGSYEQYF
>TRBJ2-7|TRBV4-3
CASSQDRVIGGFEQYF
>TRBJ2-2|TRBV7-9
CASSLASDYIRPGELFF
>TRBJ2-7|TRBV19
CASSGTGGLHEQYF
>TRBJ1-1|TRBV4-1
CASSQDPAVVVGTEAFF